The subject of this entry is one T cell receptor beta chain. What it binds is unknown. Subsequent to less than eleven days of culture, CD4+ T cells were isolated. The data were taken from a study of vaccination effects on CD4 cells after COVID-19. Study overall: Before sequencing took place, the ViraFEST assay used viral peptide pools to expand antigen-specific CD4+ T cells. Participants were vaccinated with two doses of either the BNT162b2 or mRNA-1273 vaccine.

Study-level findings and limits: Marked clonal contraction was seen in infection- and vaccine-induced clones late after vaccination.

Trimming took off 8 bases at V and 6 bases at J, with 17 bases between the two ends. The V gene's germline CDR1 is MNHEY and CDR2 SVGAGI. There are 14 residues in the CDR3. Sequencing used immunoSEQ multiplex PCR; TCRdb keeps in-frame clones, though not all of them. The sample shows about 72,000 clones, 60% to 80% of them seen only once. The gene calls are TRBV6-5 and TRBJ2-1; tentative D call: TRBD2 (6 bases). The sequence came from a human donor who received a COVID-19 vaccine. Sequencing used CD4+ T cells from PBMCs cultured without peptide, obtained before COVID-19 vaccination. The CDR3 loop is CASGGSRSANEQFF. CDR3 nucleotides: TGTGCCAGCGGGGGGTCTAGGTCAGCCAATGAGCAGTTCTTC.